This is a list of T cell receptor beta chains from one sample in a study of blood T cell repertoires in COVID-19. Only in-frame clones appear in the TCRdb table, and some are missing; sequencing was by immunoSEQ multiplex PCR. Altogether about 180,000 clones are present, 88% being singletons, with the ten largest covering more than 8.5%. Input material: PBMCs or T cells enriched from blood (not recorded which). Every receptor here comes from a woman between 18 and 30 years old who had recovered from COVID-19. The CDR3 runs from the conserved cysteine through the conserved F or W. Each record gives: J gene, D gene, clone size, V gene, CDR3 protein, CDR3 DNA. A D gene is named only where the DNA matches it firmly. Clone size is shown for a subset of rows, as once, few, many or a class of expanded clone.

TRBJ2-2	NA	NA	TRBV19	CASSIDPGFTGELFF	TGTGCCAGTAGTATAGACCCGGGTTTTACCGGGGAGCTGTTTTTT
TRBJ2-7	TRBD1	NA	TRBV4-2	CASSQGRGRLTYEQYF	TGTGCCAGCAGCCAAGGCAGGGGGCGACTGACCTACGAGCAGTACTTC
TRBJ1-2	NA	NA	TRBV6-2/TRBV6-3	CASSPTDNYGYTF	TGTGCCAGCAGTCCGACAGACAACTATGGCTACACCTTC
TRBJ1-2	NA	NA	TRBV28	CASSLWGGRGDYGYTF	TGTGCCAGCAGTTTATGGGGGGGTAGGGGAGACTATGGCTACACCTTC
TRBJ2-2	NA	NA	TRBV11-3	CASSLGGVGELFF	TGTGCCAGCAGCTTAGGGGGAGTCGGGGAGCTGTTTTTT
TRBJ2-7	TRBD1	NA	TRBV11-3	CASSFRGDRGHEQYF	TGTGCCAGCAGCTTCAGGGGGGACAGGGGGCACGAGCAGTACTTC
TRBJ2-1	TRBD2	NA	TRBV5-1	CASSLVAGAHNEQFF	TGCGCCAGCAGCTTGGTAGCGGGAGCCCACAATGAGCAGTTCTTC
TRBJ2-7	NA	once	TRBV18	CASSLSNQGGYEQYF	TGTGCCAGCTCACTCTCCAACCAGGGGGGTTACGAGCAGTACTTC
TRBJ2-7	TRBD2	NA	TRBV5-1	CASSTGTSGTSEQYF	TGCGCCAGCAGCACAGGGACTAGCGGGACCAGCGAGCAGTACTTC
TRBJ2-1	NA	NA	TRBV30	CAWSVRDTGNQFF	TGTGCCTGGAGTGTACGGGACACGGGGAACCAGTTCTTC
TRBJ2-7	TRBD2	NA	TRBV6-5	CASSKAREGRYEQYF	TGTGCCAGCAGCAAGGCCCGGGAGGGCCGCTACGAGCAGTACTTC
TRBJ1-3	NA	once	TRBV5-8	CASSLGTHSGNTIYF	TGTGCCAGCAGCCTAGGGACACACTCTGGAAACACCATATATTTT
TRBJ2-2	TRBD2	NA	TRBV2	CASSDTSSGSILNTGELFF	TGTGCCAGCAGTGACACCTCTAGCGGGAGCATTTTGAACACCGGGGAGCTGTTTTTT
TRBJ2-7	NA	NA	TRBV19	CASSSAGRVYEQYF	TGTGCCAGTAGTAGTGCAGGCAGAGTCTACGAGCAGTACTTC
TRBJ2-7	NA	NA	TRBV5-6	CASTPGAGAYEQYF	TGTGCCAGCACCCCCGGGGCAGGGGCCTACGAGCAGTACTTC
TRBJ1-2	NA	many	TRBV7-2	CASSPQGRADYTF	TGTGCCAGCAGCCCCCAAGGGAGGGCTGACTACACCTTC
TRBJ2-7	NA	NA	TRBV28	CASSFFGRRDEQYF	TGTGCCAGCAGTTTCTTCGGGAGAAGGGACGAGCAGTACTTC
TRBJ2-2	TRBD2	NA	TRBV6-1	CASSGLGREFTGELFF	TGTGCCAGCAGTGGGTTAGGGCGGGAGTTCACCGGGGAGCTGTTTTTT